This TCR beta chain was identified in a study of identical twins. This clonotype was seen only a few times. Its antigen is as yet unknown. The trim removed 0 bases at V and 5 bases at J, leaving 8 bases unmatched. The CDR3 covers 17 residues. Germline values: CDR1 LGHNA, CDR2 YSLEER. Healthy Caucasian individuals made up all the donors. Template switching created a universal primer site, and the cDNA included unique molecular identifiers. TCRdb called the 5' RACE reads again in MiXCR, with one record for every CDR3 protein. The sample carries around 250,000 distinct CDR3 sequences, approximately 8.3% recorded once. Broader study findings: Insertions were reduced in abundant cord blood beta clonotypes but not in memory repertoires.

These records were also assigned to another study, of yellow fever vaccine responses in identical twins.

The chain is built from TRBV4-3 and TRBJ2-3, with 10 bases lining up with TRBD2. The sequence was collected from a woman between 18 and 29 years old in good health. Source material: CD8+ T cells sorted from blood. In DNA, the CDR3 is TGCGCCAGCAGCCAAGATATAACTAGCGGGACTGGAGATACGCAGTATTTT. It encodes CASSQDITSGTGDTQYF.